The clone carrying this T cell receptor (beta chain) was detected a few times. PCR employed 60 Vbeta and 13 Jbeta primers. Measured with immunoSEQ multiplex PCR; TCRdb has only the in-frame clones, and not every one. Of 150,000 to 200,000 clones in the sample, approximately 77% were seen once. This sample was included in a study of cytomegalovirus exposure and HLA in healthy donors. CDR1 and CDR2 (germline): SSHAT, FNYEAQ (reference sequence). CDR3 size: 16 residues. Between the trimmed V and J ends, which lost 1 base and 1 base, there was a span of 13 bases. The source of this sequence is a man aged 45 to 65 in good health and CMV-seropositive. Sequencing input: PBMCs. The V gene is TRBV7-7, the J gene TRBJ2-5, with a weak D call TRBD1 (7 bases). This chain's CDR3 is CASSLGGTARQETQYF. The CDR3 DNA is TGTGCCAGCAGCTTAGGCGGGACAGCCCGCCAAGAGACCCAGTACTTC.